These 2 T cell receptor beta chains originate from one sample sequenced in a study of T-cell memory formation after mild COVID-19. Each CDR3 protein gets one entry after TCRdb re-called the 5' RACE reads with MiXCR. The sample lists 300,000 to 350,000 distinct CDR3 sequences, approximately 14% occurring once. Sequencing was carried out using PBMCs or a T cell subset sorted from them (not recorded which). These receptors were taken from a man between 18 and 35 years old who had mild COVID-19 (a few samples of this study predate the infection). Cell type and time point are not known.

This clonotype was picked up a small number of times. V gene TRBV11-2 combines with J gene TRBJ2-2; D unresolved. Looked up from germline, CDR1 is SGHAT and CDR2 is FQNNGV. V lost 5 bases and J 7 bases, leaving 17 bases between the germline ends. The CDR3 loop spans 15 amino acids. DNA for the CDR3: TGTGCCAGCAGCCCCGAGCAGGTTTGGGTCGGGGAGCTGTTTTTT. It specifies CASSPEQVWVGELFF. Combining the CDR3 with reference TRBV11-2 and TRBJ2-2 gives the whole variable domain EAGVAQSPRYKIIEKRQSVAFWCNPISGHATLYWYQQILGQGPKLLIQFQNNGVVDDSQLPKDRFSAERLKGVDSTLKIQPAKLEDSAVYLCASSPEQVWVGELFFGEGSRLTVL.

This clonotype has more than one count but fewer than ten. This chain joins TRBV7-9 and TRBJ1-1; D might be TRBD1 (6 bases). V lost 1 base, J lost 1 base, and 13 bases lay in between. The CDR3 contains 16 residues. The germline CDR1 and CDR2 sequences are SEHNR and FQNEAQ (reference sequence). The CDR3 region has the DNA TGTGCCAGCAGCTTAGTTTACTGGACAGCGAACACTGAAGCTTTCTTT. Encoded protein: CASSLVYWTANTEAFF.